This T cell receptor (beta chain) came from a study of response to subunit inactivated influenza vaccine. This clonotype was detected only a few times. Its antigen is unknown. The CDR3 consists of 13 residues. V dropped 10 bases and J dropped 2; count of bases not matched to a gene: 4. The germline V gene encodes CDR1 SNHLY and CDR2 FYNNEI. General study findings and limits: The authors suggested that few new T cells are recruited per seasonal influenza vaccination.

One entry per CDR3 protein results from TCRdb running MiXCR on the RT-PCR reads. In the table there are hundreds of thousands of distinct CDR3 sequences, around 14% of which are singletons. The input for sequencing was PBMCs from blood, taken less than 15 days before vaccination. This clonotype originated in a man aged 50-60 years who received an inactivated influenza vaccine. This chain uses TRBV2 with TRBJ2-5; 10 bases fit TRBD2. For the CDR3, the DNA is TGTGCCATAGGACTAGCGGATCAAGAGACCCAGTACTTC. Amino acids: CAIGLADQETQYF.